The 29 T cell receptor beta chains in this list originate from one sample, sequenced in a study of CXCR3-negative and CXCR3-positive naive CD8 T cells. cDNA libraries for TRB were generated by 5' RACE incorporating UMI labels. TCRdb re-called the 5' RACE reads and gives one entry per CDR3 protein, without DNA. The sample holds about 62,000 distinct CDR3 sequences. The sequencing sample was made of naive CXCR3- CD8+ T cells from blood. Specified subset: CD45RO-CCR7+CD27+CD95- naive CD8+ T cells lacking CXCR3 (TNR3-). The receptors shown here come from a human donor in good health. Some clones in this sample may be carry-over from other donors' samples.

This chain joins TRBV18 and TRBJ2-1; the D call of TRBD1 rests on TCRdb alone, since no DNA is present to check it. The CDR3 covers 15 residues. CDR1 KGHSH and CDR2 LQKENI come from the germline V gene. The CDR3 sequence: CASSPRDTLGNEQFF.

The chain couples TRBV6-5 to TRBJ2-3. Germline V lookup: CDR1 MNHEY, CDR2 SVGAGI. The CDR3 sequence is 12 residues long. CDR3 protein: CASIGSRNTQYF.

The rearrangement joins TRBV27 to TRBJ2-1; TCRdb designates TRBD1, a call that cannot be tested without DNA. The CDR3 is 15 amino acids. Germline loops: CDR1 MNHEY, CDR2 SMNVEV (reference sequence). CDR3 loop: CASSVPGQGIPEQFF.

This rearrangement joins TRBV12-3 or TRBV12-4 to TRBJ1-2. This CDR3 is 13 amino acids long. CDR3 region: CASSLDKDYGYTF.

The chain joins TRBV20-1 to TRBJ2-7. In germline, CDR1 is DFQATT, CDR2 SNEGSKA (reference sequence). The CDR3 sequence is 14 residues long. The CDR3 sequence: CSASPIKENYEQYF.

The chain links TRBV7-9 to TRBJ2-3; as DNA is missing, the TRBD2 call by TCRdb cannot be tested. This CDR3 contains 14 residues. Germline CDR1 and CDR2: SEHNR and FQNEAQ (reference sequence). The CDR3 sequence: CASTQGTSVDTQYF.

The chain joins TRBV3-1 to TRBJ2-2; TCRdb selects TRBD1, and the lack of DNA leaves this call unchecked. Germline V lookup: CDR1 LGHDT, CDR2 YNNKEL (reference sequence). The CDR3 is 18 residues long. This CDR3 is CASSPRYGIEANTGELFF. Complete variable domain (other parts from reference TRBV3-1 and TRBJ2-2): DTAVSQTPKYLVTQMGNDKSIKCEQNLGHDTMYWYKQDSKKFLKIMFSYNNKELIINETVPNRFSPKSPDKAHLNLHINSLELGDSAVYFCASSPRYGIEANTGELFFGEGSRLTVL.

V gene TRBV7-9 combines with J gene TRBJ2-7; with no DNA, the TCRdb D assignment of TRBD2 cannot be verified. Germline V gene lookup returns CDR1 SEHNR and CDR2 FQNEAQ (reference sequence). The CDR3 loop spans 16 amino acids. The chain's CDR3 is CASSQRQDPPSYEQYF.

The chain recombines TRBV4-3 with TRBJ2-1; TCRdb indicates TRBD2, and absent DNA this call remains unverified. Per the germline V gene, CDR1 is LGHNA and CDR2 is YSLEER. This CDR3 is 16 amino acids long. CDR3 residues: CASSQDPSGGAGEQFF.

The rearrangement uses TRBV6-5 and TRBJ2-3; TCRdb gives TRBD2 as the D gene, but with no DNA this cannot be confirmed. Germline V gene data show CDR1 as MNHEY and CDR2 as SVGAGI. The CDR3 sequence is 13 residues long. This chain's CDR3 is CATTRGSDSTQYF.

CDR3 region: CASGLGETQYF. The chain carries TRBV12-5 and TRBJ2-5. CDR3 length equals 11 residues. CDR1 and CDR2 (germline): LGHNT, FRNRAP.

CDR3 loop: CATFDAGAPNTEAFF. The chain joins TRBV12-3 or TRBV12-4 to TRBJ1-1; absent DNA, TCRdb's TRBD1 call cannot be checked. CDR3 length: 15 amino acids.

This chain connects TRBV12-3 or TRBV12-4 to TRBJ2-1. The CDR3 totals 13 residues. CDR3 loop: CASSPYFYNEQFF.

The V and J genes are TRBV20-1 and TRBJ2-7; without DNA, the TCRdb call of TRBD1 cannot be checked. Germline CDR1 is DFQATT and CDR2 is SNEGSKA (reference sequence). The CDR3 runs 14 residues. CDR3 residues: CSAPGTVGFDEQYF.

The chain combines TRBV12-3 or TRBV12-4 with TRBJ1-5; TCRdb returns TRBD1, unconfirmable since there is no DNA. This CDR3 contains 14 residues. Here the CDR3 reads CASSETGRNQPQHF.

The CDR3 protein is CASSSGGNGELFF. V is TRBV27 and J is TRBJ2-2; absent DNA, TCRdb's TRBD2 call cannot be checked. The CDR3 totals 13 residues. Germline V gives CDR1 MNHEY, CDR2 SMNVEV (reference sequence).

V and J are TRBV28 and TRBJ2-2; checking the TCRdb D call of TRBD2 is not possible without DNA. The V gene's germline CDR1 is MDHEN and CDR2 SYDVKM. The CDR3 length is 19 residues. The chain's CDR3 is CASSLLGLAGASNTGELFF.

The rearrangement links TRBV12-3 or TRBV12-4 to TRBJ1-2; lacking DNA, the TRBD1 call made by TCRdb goes unchecked. The CDR3 sequence is 15 residues long. CDR3 sequence: CASSLASNPGYGYTF.

V usage is TRBV20-1 and J usage is TRBJ2-1; TCRdb indicates TRBD1, and absent DNA this call remains unverified. The CDR3 has 15 residues. Germline V gene sequence: CDR1 DFQATT, CDR2 SNEGSKA (reference sequence). Here the CDR3 reads CSAPRQESSYNEQFF.

The chain couples TRBV20-1 to TRBJ2-7. This CDR3 spans 12 amino acids. Germline V gene sequence: CDR1 DFQATT, CDR2 SNEGSKA (reference sequence). The CDR3 spells CSAFRRGGEQYF.

The rearrangement links TRBV29-1 to TRBJ2-2. Germline lookup yields CDR1 SQVTM and CDR2 ANQGSEA. The CDR3 extends over 12 amino acids. The CDR3 loop is CSVATGTGELFF.

The chain recombines TRBV28 with TRBJ2-7; the TRBD1 assignment by TCRdb is unverifiable without DNA. This CDR3 is built from 15 residues. The germline V gene has CDR1 MDHEN and CDR2 SYDVKM. The CDR3 here is CASSPRDSVDYEQYF.

The J gene is TRBJ2-7, the V gene TRBV11-2; the D call from TCRdb, TRBD1, cannot be confirmed without DNA. Germline-derived CDR1 and CDR2 are SGHAT and FQNNGV. CDR3 length: 15 residues. The CDR3 region is CASSPRRTGDHEQYF.

The rearrangement links TRBV4-1 to TRBJ1-2; TCRdb picks TRBD1, but there is no DNA to check that call. The CDR3 extends over 13 amino acids. From germline, CDR1 is MGHRA and CDR2 YSYEKL. The CDR3 loop is CASSQGAGVGYTF.

The chain employs TRBV7-9 and TRBJ2-1. The CDR3 is 16 amino acids. Germline CDR1 and CDR2: SEHNR and FQNEAQ (reference sequence). The CDR3: CASSLLAARSYNEQFF.

This chain joins TRBV14 and TRBJ1-2; the TCRdb call, TRBD1, lacks DNA for checking. The germline CDR1 and CDR2 sequences are SGHDN and FVKESK. The CDR3 covers 16 residues. The CDR3 reads CASSQHTGTANYGYTF. Full variable domain (remainder filled in from reference TRBV14 and TRBJ1-2): EAGVTQFPSHSVIEKGQTVTLRCDPISGHDNLYWYRRVMGKEIKFLLHFVKESKQDESGMPNNRFLAERTGGTYSTLKVQPAELEDSGVYFCASSQHTGTANYGYTFGSGTRLTVV.

The chain recombines TRBV6-5 with TRBJ1-1. CDR1 is MNHEY and CDR2 is SVGAGI in the germline V gene. There are 15 residues in the CDR3. The CDR3 protein is CASSYSPALGTEAFF.

This chain links TRBV11-3 with TRBJ2-7; there is no DNA to check the TCRdb D call of TRBD1. This CDR3 region has 13 residues. Per germline, CDR1 SGHNT and CDR2 YENEEA. CDR3: CASSLTVAYEQYF.

The rearrangement uses TRBV7-9 and TRBJ1-5. This CDR3 is 14 amino acids long. In germline, CDR1 is SEHNR, CDR2 FQNEAQ (reference sequence). The CDR3 loop is CASSLQYSNQPQHF.